Below are 20 T cell receptor beta chains sequenced from a single sample in a study of T cell changes during pregnancy in multiple sclerosis. Assay used: immunoSEQ multiplex PCR; TCRdb lists only in-frame clones, some missing. The sample lists more than 35,000 clones; 75% to 95% were seen once. Sequenced here: CD4+ T cells from peripheral blood mononuclear cells, sampled in the third trimester of pregnancy. All receptors derive from a female donor in good health, enrolled as a control in a pregnancy study.

The V call is TRBV5-1, the J call TRBJ2-3; D gene ambiguous. The CDR3 totals 14 residues. Germline CDR1 and CDR2: SGHRS and YFSETQ. Trimming cost V 0 bases and J 2 bases, with 7 bases left between them. In nucleotides, the CDR3 is TGCGCCAGCAGCTTGGGGCTAGACACAGATACGCAGTATTTT. Translated, it gives CASSLGLDTDTQYF.

V is TRBV14 and J is TRBJ2-2, with 8 bases that match TRBD1. Germline V lookup: CDR1 SGHDN, CDR2 FVKESK. CDR3 length equals 17 residues. With V trimmed by 6 bases and J by 1 base, 10 bases remained unmatched. The CDR3 nucleotides read TGTGCCAGCAGGCTAACTTTAGGGACAGGGAACACCGGGGAGCTGTTTTTT. This translates into CASRLTLGTGNTGELFF.

This chain uses TRBV11-2 with TRBJ1-4; 7 bases are shared with TRBD1. The CDR3 contains 16 residues. Germline values: CDR1 SGHAT, CDR2 FQNNGV. The V gene end was trimmed by 2 bases and the J gene end by 4 bases; junction bases not matched to a gene: 7. DNA of the CDR3: TGTGCCAGCAGCTTAAGAGGGGCAGGGGGTAATGAAAAACTGTTTTTT. As protein: CASSLRGAGGNEKLFF. The full variable domain, completed using reference TRBV11-2 and TRBJ1-4, is EAGVAQSPRYKIIEKRQSVAFWCNPISGHATLYWYQQILGQGPKLLIQFQNNGVVDDSQLPKDRFSAERLKGVDSTLKIQPAKLEDSAVYLCASSLRGAGGNEKLFFGSGTQLSVL.

This clone is labeled as medium-sized. The J gene is TRBJ1-1, the V gene TRBV5-1; TRBD1 aligns across 10 bases. V lost 4 bases, J lost 1 base, and 10 bases stayed unmatched. In germline, CDR1 is SGHRS, CDR2 YFSETQ. The CDR3 is made up of 17 amino acids. Written as DNA, the CDR3 is TGCGCCAGCAGCAACGGACAGGGGGTTAGTAGGAACACTGAAGCTTTCTTT. Translated, it gives CASSNGQGVSRNTEAFF.

The genes are TRBV19 and TRBJ2-6, with a possible D match to TRBD1 (5 bases). Germline V gene lookup returns CDR1 LNHDA and CDR2 SQIVND (reference sequence). The length of the CDR3 is 15 residues. Trimming removed 8 bases from V and 0 bases from J, with 11 bases in between. The CDR3 DNA reads as TGTGCCAGTGGGGCCTCGAGCTCTGGGGCCAACGTCCTGACTTTC. This sequence encodes CASGASSSGANVLTF.

The chain uses TRBV6-1 and TRBJ1-5; 7 bases are a match to TRBD1. The germline gives CDR1 MNHNS, CDR2 SASEGT. After removal of 3 bases from V and 7 bases from J, the junction contained 9 bases not matched to a gene. The length of the CDR3 is 15 residues. CDR3 sequence reads: CASSEPGRGLQPQHF. The CDR3 coding sequence is TGTGCCAGCAGTGAGCCGGGCAGGGGGTTACAGCCCCAGCATTTT.

This CDR3 is CASSPGQGYETQYF. The CDR3 coding sequence is TGTGCCAGCAGTCCCGGACAGGGCTACGAGACCCAGTACTTC. This chain uses TRBV2 with TRBJ2-5, with 8 bases matching TRBD1. The CDR3 contains 14 residues. From germline, CDR1 is SNHLY and CDR2 FYNNEI. Trimming removed 5 bases from V and 5 bases from J; junction bases left unmatched: 7.

The chain has TRBV28 and TRBJ1-3, with D unclear. This CDR3 is 14 amino acids long. V was trimmed by 4 bases and J by 0 bases, leaving 7 bases between them. Germline CDR1 is MDHEN and CDR2 is SYDVKM. CDR3 nucleotide sequence: TGTGCCAGCAGTTACAGTAGCTCTGGAAACACCATATATTTT. Protein: CASSYSSSGNTIYF.

The J gene is TRBJ2-7, the V gene TRBV19, with 12 bases fitting TRBD2. Germline V lookup: CDR1 LNHDA, CDR2 SQIVND (reference sequence). After removal of 5 bases from V and 4 bases from J, the junction contained 9 bases not matched to a gene. CDR3 length: 16 residues. CDR3 protein: CASSETLAGGTYEQYF. The CDR3 DNA is TGTGCCAGTAGTGAAACACTAGCGGGAGGAACATACGAGCAGTACTTC.

The chain combines TRBV29-1 with TRBJ1-2; tentative D call: TRBD1 (5 bases). CDR1 and CDR2 from the germline V gene are SQVTM and ANQGSEA. V was pared by 0 bases and J by 8 bases, with 10 bases between. The CDR3 spans 12 residues. The CDR3 DNA reads TGCAGCGTTGAAGATCCAGGACAAGGCTACACCTTC. Protein sequence: CSVEDPGQGYTF.

This chain connects TRBV9 to TRBJ2-5, with TRBD2 matching 12 bases. The CDR3 has 17 residues. Germline V CDR1 and CDR2: SGDLS, YYNGEE. Unmatched junction bases numbered 8, after V lost 0 bases and J lost 5 bases. The CDR3 coding sequence is TGTGCCAGCAGCGTAGGTTCGACTAGCGGGGGTGTTGAGACCCAGTACTTC. Its translation is CASSVGSTSGGVETQYF.

This clone was seen only a few times. The gene calls are TRBV19 and TRBJ1-2, with TRBD1 as a possible D gene (5 bases). V was pared by 8 bases and J by 4 bases, with 11 bases between. The CDR3 contains 12 residues. Germline CDR1 LNHDA, CDR2 SQIVND (reference sequence). This CDR3 reads CASGQGSYGYTF. Here the CDR3 DNA reads TGTGCCAGTGGGCAGGGAAGCTATGGCTACACCTTC.

The chain is built from TRBV28 and TRBJ2-5; D perhaps matches TRBD2 (6 bases). Germline V gives CDR1 MDHEN, CDR2 SYDVKM. There are 12 residues in the CDR3. The V gene lost 8 bases and the J gene lost 6 bases, with 13 bases spanning the gap. The CDR3 coding sequence is TGTGCCAGCCGGGGGAACAAGAAGACCCAGTACTTC. It codes for CASRGNKKTQYF.

The gene calls are TRBV7-2 and TRBJ1-1, with unresolved D. CDR1 SGHTA and CDR2 FQGNSA come from the germline V gene. Trimming removed 0 bases at V and 1 base at J, with 6 bases between. The CDR3 contains 14 residues. CDR3 in amino acids: CASSLARGNTEAFF. The CDR3 DNA follows: TGTGCCAGCAGCTTAGCGCGCGGGAACACTGAAGCTTTCTTT.

This clone is deemed medium-sized. The chain recombines TRBV18 with TRBJ2-7; TRBD1 is a possible D gene (5 bases). V lost 3 bases and J lost 7, with 22 bases in between. This CDR3 contains 16 residues. In germline, CDR1 is KGHSH, CDR2 LQKENI. Written as DNA, the CDR3 is TGTGCCAGCTCACCGCTCCCACAGGACACGTCTACGGAGCAGTACTTC. Amino acids: CASSPLPQDTSTEQYF.

The rearrangement joins TRBV18 to TRBJ1-5, with TRBD1 matching 8 bases. J lost 2 bases, V lost 3 bases, and 9 bases had no gene match. The CDR3 contains 17 residues. Germline CDR1 reads KGHSH; CDR2 reads LQKENI. CDR3 coding DNA: TGTGCCAGCTCACCCCTATCAGGGGGCTTAGGCAATCAGCCCCAGCATTTT. The encoded protein is CASSPLSGGLGNQPQHF.

V and J are TRBV9 and TRBJ1-2; D gene ambiguous. In germline, CDR1 is SGDLS, CDR2 YYNGEE. The CDR3 is 14 amino acids. The V gene lost 0 bases and the J gene lost 6 bases, with 12 bases spanning the gap. CDR3 loop: CASSVGYHRDGYTF. CDR3 DNA sequence: TGTGCCAGCAGCGTAGGGTACCACCGAGATGGCTACACCTTC.

The CDR3 coding sequence is TGTGCCAGTAGTGGACTAGCGGAGCAAGAGACCCAGTACTTC. Protein sequence: CASSGLAEQETQYF. This rearrangement joins TRBV19 to TRBJ2-5; 10 bases align to TRBD2. Germline V gives CDR1 LNHDA, CDR2 SQIVND (reference sequence). The V gene end was trimmed by 5 bases and the J gene end by 2 bases; junction bases not matched to a gene: 2. The CDR3 runs to 14 residues.

The chain combines TRBV6-4 with TRBJ2-3; a weak D match, TRBD2 (7 bases). Germline V gene lookup returns CDR1 MRHNA and CDR2 SNTAGT. CDR3 size: 16 residues. V lost 5 bases and J lost 2, with 17 bases in between. CDR3 coding DNA: TGTGCCAGCAGTCCTGAAGGCGGGGGCCACACAGATACGCAGTATTTT. Amino acids: CASSPEGGGHTDTQYF.

This chain joins TRBV15 and TRBJ2-7; D gene uncertain. Germline CDR1 is LNHNV and CDR2 is YYDKDF (reference sequence). The CDR3 length is 11 residues. V was cut by 3 bases and J by 7 bases, with 7 bases left in between. The CDR3 nucleotides read TGTGCCACCAGCAGCTACGGGGAGCAGTACTTC. Amino acids: CATSSYGEQYF.